Each of the 20 T cell receptor beta chains below was sequenced from the same sample in a study of T cell responses to AZD1222 COVID-19 vaccine. Sequencing used immunoSEQ multiplex PCR; TCRdb keeps in-frame clones, though not all of them. Seen here are roughly 140,000 clones, 88% observed once, and the top ten hold approximately 6.6%. The specimen was peripheral blood, collected after recovery from COVID-19. The receptors shown here come from an adult who had recovered from COVID-19.

J is TRBJ1-1 and V is TRBV9; D gene uncertain. The CDR3 runs to 17 residues. Trimming took off 1 base at V and 1 base at J, with 17 bases between the two ends. Germline V gene data show CDR1 as SGDLS and CDR2 as YYNGEE. The CDR3 coding sequence is TGTGCCAGCAGCGTATTCCCTATGATAGCCCCGAACACTGAAGCTTTCTTT. Amino acids: CASSVFPMIAPNTEAFF.

The J gene is TRBJ2-3, the V gene TRBV3-1 (or the pseudogene TRBV3-2); a weak D match, TRBD1 (5 bases). CDR3 size: 14 residues. V was cut by 3 bases and J by 5 bases, with 12 bases left in between. CDR1 is LGHDT and CDR2 is YNNKEL in the germline V gene (reference sequence). CDR3 region: CASSHIVREDTQYF. As DNA, the CDR3 is TGTGCCAGCAGCCATATCGTCAGGGAAGATACGCAGTATTTT.

The rearrangement joins TRBV6-2 or TRBV6-3 to TRBJ2-7; TRBD2 might be the D (5 bases). The CDR3 has 13 residues. Trimming shortened V by 4 bases and J by 4 bases, and 11 bases separated the two germline ends. Germline V CDR1 and CDR2: MNHEY, SVGEGT. CDR3: CASSSGIQYEQYF. Here the CDR3 DNA reads TGTGCCAGCAGTTCCGGGATTCAGTACGAGCAGTACTTC.

The rearrangement links TRBV18 to TRBJ2-1; 13 bases match TRBD2. The CDR3 sequence is 18 residues long. V shed 3 bases, J shed 5 bases, and the junction held 10 bases outside the gene matches. Germline values: CDR1 KGHSH, CDR2 LQKENI. CDR3 bases: TGTGCCAGCTCACCGAAGGCCCTACTAGCGGGGGGGAACAATGAGCAGTTCTTC. This gives the protein CASSPKALLAGGNNEQFF.

The gene calls are TRBV11-2 and TRBJ2-1, with D perhaps matching TRBD2 (5 bases). This CDR3 contains 15 residues. Germline CDR1 reads SGHAT; CDR2 reads FQNNGV. V was shortened by 1 base and J by 1 base, with 8 bases between the two germline ends. CDR3 region: CASSLAPGSYNEQFF. CDR3 DNA: TGTGCCAGCAGCTTAGCACCGGGGTCCTACAATGAGCAGTTCTTC.

The V call is TRBV24-1, the J call TRBJ2-2; the match to TRBD1 covers 7 bases. The CDR3 consists of 14 residues. The ends lost 7 bases at V and 7 bases at J; junction bases unmatched: 8. CDR1 is KGHDR and CDR2 is SFDVKD in the germline V gene. CDR3 residues: CATRKGAIGGELFF. CDR3 bases: TGTGCCACCAGGAAGGGGGCGATAGGCGGGGAGCTGTTTTTT.

The chain links TRBV19 to TRBJ1-1, with D possibly being TRBD1 (6 bases). The V gene's germline CDR1 is LNHDA and CDR2 SQIVND (reference sequence). The CDR3 sequence is 11 residues long. Trimming shortened V by 10 bases and J by 5 bases, and 11 bases separated the two germline ends. CDR3 coding DNA: TGTGCCACAAATACAGGGACTGAAGCTTTCTTT. Protein product: CATNTGTEAFF. The entire variable domain, with the rest obtained from reference TRBV19 and TRBJ1-1, is as follows: DGGITQSPKYLFRKEGQNVTLSCEQNLNHDAMYWYRQDPGQGLRLIYYSQIVNDFQKGDIAEGYSVSREKKESFPLTVTSAQKNPTAFYLCATNTGTEAFFGQGTRLTVV.

J is TRBJ1-1 and V is TRBV19, with 7 bases fitting TRBD1. Germline V lookup: CDR1 LNHDA, CDR2 SQIVND (reference sequence). The CDR3 has 14 residues. Trimming cost V 0 bases and J 11 bases; bases outside gene matches: 9. This CDR3 is CASSIDLQGIEAFF. In DNA, the CDR3 is TGTGCCAGTAGTATAGACCTACAGGGGATAGAGGCTTTCTTT.

The genes are TRBV5-1 and TRBJ2-2; TRBD1 agrees at 8 bases. Trimming took 3 bases from V and 5 from J; bases not matched to a gene: 12. CDR1 is SGHRS and CDR2 is YFSETQ in the germline V gene. CDR3 length: 17 amino acids. The CDR3 bases are TGCGCCAGCAGCTGGGGTACCGGGACAGGCACGACCGGGGAGCTGTTTTTT. Its translation: CASSWGTGTGTTGELFF.

In DNA, the CDR3 is TGTGCCAGCAGCTCGGACAGGTTTCAGCCCCAGCATTTT. Translated, it gives CASSSDRFQPQHF. The chain combines TRBV3-1 (or the pseudogene TRBV3-2) with TRBJ1-5, with 7 nucleotides matching TRBD1. J was trimmed by 6 bases and V by 5 bases; bases with no gene match: 4. Germline V lookup: CDR1 LGHDT, CDR2 YNNKEL (reference sequence). This CDR3 spans 13 amino acids.

The rearrangement links TRBV4-1 to TRBJ2-7; the D is unclear. Germline-derived CDR1 and CDR2 are MGHRA and YSYEKL. This CDR3 has 15 amino acids. Trimming stripped 4 bases from V and 3 bases from J, with 16 bases between. The CDR3 region has the DNA TGCGCCAGCAGCCCCCTATCACAGATCGGCTACGAGCAGTACTTC. It yields the protein CASSPLSQIGYEQYF.

This clone was seen only once. This chain connects TRBV7-9 to TRBJ1-1; maybe TRBD1 (6 bases). Trimming stripped 1 base from V and 1 base from J, with 13 bases between. The germline gives CDR1 SEHNR, CDR2 FQNEAQ (reference sequence). The CDR3 covers 16 residues. CDR3 sequence (DNA): TGTGCCAGCAGCTTAGTGGTTGGGGGCACGAACACTGAAGCTTTCTTT. Protein: CASSLVVGGTNTEAFF.

This chain uses TRBV7-9 with TRBJ1-2, with 7 bases aligning to TRBD1. Per germline, CDR1 SEHNR and CDR2 FQNEAQ (reference sequence). This CDR3 region has 12 residues. V was clipped by 6 bases and J by 6 bases; unmatched bases: 4. CDR3 bases: TGTGCCAGCAGAGGGACAGAGGATGGCTACACCTTC. This codes for CASRGTEDGYTF.

This clone showed up just once. This chain joins TRBV29-1 and TRBJ1-5, with D unresolved. Trimming removed 4 bases at V and 4 bases at J, with 8 bases between. This CDR3 contains 12 residues. Germline CDR1 and CDR2: SQVTM and ANQGSEA. The CDR3 nucleotides are TGCAGCGTTGGGGCGGCGAATCAGCCCCAGCATTTT. Protein product: CSVGAANQPQHF.

This rearrangement joins TRBV19 to TRBJ1-2, with D unresolved. CDR3 length equals 18 residues. The V and J ends lost 0 bases and 4 bases respectively, with 21 bases between them. Germline loops: CDR1 LNHDA, CDR2 SQIVND (reference sequence). In DNA, the CDR3 is TGTGCCAGTAGTATAGAGGACGTCGGAGGGAGAGGTGCCTATGGCTACACCTTC. It encodes CASSIEDVGGRGAYGYTF.

This chain connects TRBV7-3 to TRBJ1-2; perhaps TRBD1 as D (5 bases). The CDR3 spans 16 residues. V lost 0 bases and J 2 bases, leaving 13 bases between the germline ends. Germline V gives CDR1 SGHTA, CDR2 FQGTGA. The CDR3 nucleotides are TGTGCCAGCAGCTTAACGGGAGGTGGGGACAACTATGGCTACACCTTC. Protein product: CASSLTGGGDNYGYTF.

The rearrangement links TRBV7-2 to TRBJ1-4, with D unclear. Germline CDR1 reads SGHTA; CDR2 reads FQGNSA. V was trimmed by 4 bases and J by 3 bases, leaving 15 bases between them. The CDR3 is 16 residues long. Here the CDR3 reads CASSSKSRGSNEKLFF. For the CDR3, the DNA is TGTGCCAGCAGCTCAAAGTCCCGGGGATCTAATGAAAAACTGTTTTTT.

This clone showed up just a few times. The V and J genes are TRBV6-5 and TRBJ1-1; D might be TRBD1 (5 bases). This CDR3 comprises 14 residues. Per the germline V gene, CDR1 is MNHEY and CDR2 is SVGAGI. The V and J ends lost 2 bases and 2 bases respectively, with 9 bases between them. CDR3 nucleotides: TGTGCCAGCAGTTACGGGGGTCTAAACACTGAAGCTTTCTTT. Protein product: CASSYGGLNTEAFF.

The chain is built from TRBV5-1 and TRBJ2-2; 8 bases are a match to TRBD2. The V gene's germline CDR1 is SGHRS and CDR2 YFSETQ. The V and J ends lost 8 bases and 4 bases, in that order; junction bases with no gene match: 10. The CDR3 is 15 amino acids. The CDR3 here is CASSPAGVSTGELFF. CDR3 sequence (DNA): TGCGCCAGTTCCCCAGCGGGAGTCAGCACCGGGGAGCTGTTTTTT.

The rearrangement links TRBV28 to TRBJ1-2; the D gene is possibly TRBD1 (5 bases). The germline V gene encodes CDR1 MDHEN and CDR2 SYDVKM. CDR3 size: 15 residues. V lost 3 bases, J lost 0 bases, and 11 bases lay in between. The CDR3 spells CASSFTRAANYGYTF. The CDR3 DNA follows: TGTGCCAGCAGTTTTACCAGGGCAGCTAACTATGGCTACACCTTC.